This T cell receptor beta chain derives from a study of response to subunit inactivated influenza vaccine (dated by TCRdb to the late 2010s). In terms of the full investigation: To follow how T cells responded to a trivalent subunit inactivated influenza vaccine, the researchers relied on deep quantitative profiling of the T cell receptor repertoire.

Deletion took 3 bases off V and 0 bases off J, with a span of 17 bases between the germline ends. The cysteine opens and the phenylalanine closes a CDR3 of 17 amino acids. The retained sequence is limited to the CDR3, 51 bases, with the frame set at the first base. CDR1 and CDR2 are drawn from the germline V gene (reference sequence): MNHEY, SMNVEV. Preparation of the library involved RT-PCR. Sequencing relied on an Illumina HiSeq 2500. The raw public data were reprocessed by TCRdb itself: fastp quality trimming at Q25, MiXCR clonotype calling, in-frame beta chains only. Each CDR3 protein gets just one entry, which takes the most common genes and DNA from the rows behind it. A total of about 500,000 distinct CDR3 sequences appear in this sample, about 15% of them only once. The ten top clones hold 2.5% to 3.5% of the sample. This clonotype was counted a few times. The antigen it recognizes is unknown. Per-nucleotide qualities are absent, and no much larger clonotype sits a single base away.

The investigation overall reported the following: The authors suggested that each seasonal influenza vaccination may recruit only a limited number of new T cells.

This TCR came from a man between 45 and 75 years old who received an inactivated influenza vaccine. Donor details come from another sample of the same person, matched by shared clones. The material sequenced was CD4+ T cells sorted from PBMCs, taken less than 30 months after vaccination. The sequence is built from TRBV27 and TRBJ1-1, and perhaps TRBD1 as D gene, on 6 matching bases. The CDR3 corresponds to CASSFVGGLGVNTEAFF. At the DNA level, the sequence is TGTGCCAGCAGTTTTGTCGGGGGCCTGGGGGTGAACACTGAAGCTTTCTTT.